Listed below are T cell receptor beta chains from one sample, sequenced in a study of blood T cell repertoires in COVID-19. Some clones are missing from TCRdb's copy, which holds only in-frame ones; the method was immunoSEQ multiplex PCR. The sample carries around 330,000 clones, 87% recorded once. Source material: PBMCs or T cells enriched from blood (not recorded which). The source of these receptors is a young woman who had recovered from COVID-19. Each CDR3 is given with its conserved first and last residue. A D gene is named only where the DNA matches it firmly. The listing skips clone size in some rows; elsewhere it reads once, few, many or a size class.

V gene: TRBV6-5; J gene: TRBJ2-7; D gene: .; clone size: many; CDR3 DNA: TGTGCCAGCAGTTGGACTACTGACAGGGCAGACGAGCAGTACTTC; CDR3 protein: CASSWTTDRADEQYF
V gene: TRBV7-9; J gene: TRBJ2-5; D gene: TRBD2; clone size: .; CDR3 DNA: TGTGCCAGCAGCTTGGGGACTAGCGGACAAGAGACCCAGTACTTC; CDR3 protein: CASSLGTSGQETQYF
V gene: TRBV10-3; J gene: TRBJ1-2; D gene: TRBD1; clone size: few; CDR3 DNA: TGTGCCGTCCGAACCGGGACAGGGGGGGATCCTAACTATGGCTACACCTTC; CDR3 protein: CAVRTGTGGDPNYGYTF
V gene: TRBV4-3; J gene: TRBJ2-1; D gene: TRBD2; clone size: .; CDR3 DNA: TGCGCCAGCAGCCAAAGCCTAGCGGGAGGCCAGTACAATGAGCAGTTCTTC; CDR3 protein: CASSQSLAGGQYNEQFF
V gene: TRBV27; J gene: TRBJ1-2; D gene: TRBD1; clone size: .; CDR3 DNA: TGTGCCAGCAGTGGGGACAGTCCCAACTATGGCTACACCTTC; CDR3 protein: CASSGDSPNYGYTF
V gene: TRBV19; J gene: TRBJ1-4; D gene: TRBD1; clone size: .; CDR3 DNA: TGTGCCAGTAGTCTCGGACAGGGCAGCGAAAAACTGTTTTTT; CDR3 protein: CASSLGQGSEKLFF
V gene: TRBV25-1; J gene: TRBJ1-1; D gene: TRBD1; clone size: .; CDR3 DNA: TGTGCCAGCAGTGTACCTGGACAGGGGATGAACACTGAAGCTTTCTTT; CDR3 protein: CASSVPGQGMNTEAFF
V gene: TRBV13; J gene: TRBJ1-1; D gene: TRBD1; clone size: .; CDR3 DNA: TGTGCCAGCAGCTCCGGACAGGGGGTAGTAGACACTGAAGCTTTCTTT; CDR3 protein: CASSSGQGVVDTEAFF
V gene: TRBV28; J gene: TRBJ1-2; D gene: .; clone size: .; CDR3 DNA: TGTGCCAGCAGTTTAGCGGGGGGCCTCTATGGCTACACCTTC; CDR3 protein: CASSLAGGLYGYTF
V gene: TRBV18; J gene: TRBJ1-2; D gene: .; clone size: .; CDR3 DNA: TGTGCCAGCTCACCTTCCGAGGGTGGGAGGTATGGCTACACCTTC; CDR3 protein: CASSPSEGGRYGYTF
V gene: TRBV12-3/TRBV12-4; J gene: TRBJ2-5; D gene: .; clone size: few; CDR3 DNA: TGTGCCAGCAGTTTAATCGTGCAAGAGACCCAGTACTTC; CDR3 protein: CASSLIVQETQYF
V gene: TRBV5-1; J gene: TRBJ2-1; D gene: .; clone size: .; CDR3 DNA: TGCGCCAGCAGCTTCACAGAGAGCTCCTACAATGAGCAGTTCTTC; CDR3 protein: CASSFTESSYNEQFF
V gene: TRBV7-9; J gene: TRBJ1-3; D gene: .; clone size: .; CDR3 DNA: TGTGCCAGCAGACCACCCGGTACCGGAAACACCATATATTTT; CDR3 protein: CASRPPGTGNTIYF
V gene: TRBV5-5; J gene: TRBJ1-2; D gene: TRBD1; clone size: few; CDR3 DNA: TGTGCCAGCAGCCTTGGACAGGGCAACTATGGCTACACCTTC; CDR3 protein: CASSLGQGNYGYTF
V gene: TRBV5-1; J gene: TRBJ2-2; D gene: TRBD1; clone size: .; CDR3 DNA: TGCGCCAGCAGCACGGGACAGGGTCAAACCGGGGAGCTGTTTTTT; CDR3 protein: CASSTGQGQTGELFF
V gene: TRBV5-1; J gene: TRBJ2-1; D gene: TRBD2; clone size: .; CDR3 DNA: TGCGCCAGCAGCTGGGGGACTAGCGGGGTGCAAAATGAGCAGTTCTTC; CDR3 protein: CASSWGTSGVQNEQFF
V gene: TRBV19; J gene: TRBJ2-2; D gene: TRBD1; clone size: .; CDR3 DNA: TGTGCCAGTAGGGACAGGGGGGACACCGGGGAGCTGTTTTTT; CDR3 protein: CASRDRGDTGELFF
V gene: TRBV19; J gene: TRBJ2-1; D gene: .; clone size: .; CDR3 DNA: TGTGCCAGTAGTACCCGGAGGAGCTCCTACAATGAGCAGTTCTTC; CDR3 protein: CASSTRRSSYNEQFF
V gene: TRBV30; J gene: TRBJ1-2; D gene: .; clone size: .; CDR3 DNA: TGTGCCTGGAGTGTCTTTTTACAGGGCTATGGCTACACCTTC; CDR3 protein: CAWSVFLQGYGYTF
V gene: TRBV7-2; J gene: TRBJ2-2; D gene: .; clone size: .; CDR3 DNA: TGTGCCAGCAGCTTAGAGGGGTACGCCGGGGAGCTGTTTTTT; CDR3 protein: CASSLEGYAGELFF
V gene: TRBV5-1; J gene: TRBJ1-4; D gene: .; clone size: .; CDR3 DNA: TGCGCCAGCAGGCGGGACTTCCCCTCTAATGAAAAACTGTTTTTT; CDR3 protein: CASRRDFPSNEKLFF
V gene: TRBV4-3; J gene: TRBJ2-1; D gene: TRBD2; clone size: once; CDR3 DNA: TGCGCCAGCAGCCAAGTGGCGGGAGTGTTCGATGAGCAGTTCTTC; CDR3 protein: CASSQVAGVFDEQFF
V gene: TRBV2; J gene: TRBJ2-2; D gene: .; clone size: .; CDR3 DNA: TGTGCCAGCAGTCGGAACACCGGGGAGCTGTTTTTT; CDR3 protein: CASSRNTGELFF
V gene: TRBV6-5; J gene: TRBJ2-1; D gene: .; clone size: .; CDR3 DNA: TGTGCCAGCACCCCGGACTTTCCCGGCAATGAGCAGTTCTTC; CDR3 protein: CASTPDFPGNEQFF
V gene: TRBV9; J gene: TRBJ2-3; D gene: TRBD2; clone size: .; CDR3 DNA: TGTGCCAGCAGGCAGCTAGCGGGGTTGGCAGATACGCAGTATTTT; CDR3 protein: CASRQLAGLADTQYF
V gene: TRBV28; J gene: TRBJ2-2; D gene: .; clone size: .; CDR3 DNA: TGTGCCAGCAGTTTCGGCAGGGTGACCGGGGAGCTGTTTTTT; CDR3 protein: CASSFGRVTGELFF
V gene: TRBV13; J gene: TRBJ2-7; D gene: TRBD2; clone size: .; CDR3 DNA: TGTGCCAGCAGCCGGGGGTGGGGACTAGCGGGAACCTGGAGCTCCTACGAGCAGTACTTC; CDR3 protein: CASSRGWGLAGTWSSYEQYF
V gene: TRBV5-1; J gene: TRBJ2-1; D gene: .; clone size: .; CDR3 DNA: TGCGCCAGCAGCTTACAGGGCGTGAGCTCCTACAATGAGCAGTTCTTC; CDR3 protein: CASSLQGVSSYNEQFF
V gene: TRBV14; J gene: TRBJ2-1; D gene: .; clone size: .; CDR3 DNA: TGTGCCAGCAGCCCCCTGACTGGGAGGGGGGGGAGCGGGACGCACAATGAGCAGTTCTTC; CDR3 protein: CASSPLTGRGGSGTHNEQFF
V gene: TRBV11-2; J gene: TRBJ2-5; D gene: TRBD2; clone size: .; CDR3 DNA: TGTGCCAGCAGCTTAAGAGGCAGCGGGAGGACCCAAGAGACCCAGTACTTC; CDR3 protein: CASSLRGSGRTQETQYF